These 10 T cell receptor beta chains share one sample of origin, sequenced in a study of blood T cell repertoires in COVID-19. Profiled with immunoSEQ multiplex PCR; TCRdb holds only in-frame clones, not every one. This sample carries about 160,000 clones, around 77% of them seen once, and the ten largest clones take approximately 2.6%. The sample taken for sequencing was peripheral blood. These TCRs come from a man between 65 and 80 years old with acute or convalescent COVID-19.

This chain joins TRBV12-5 and TRBJ2-3, with 10 positions matching TRBD2. The CDR3 extends over 18 amino acids. Germline trimming cut 2 bases from V and 1 base from J; bases unmatched to any gene: 9. The germline V gene has CDR1 LGHNT and CDR2 FRNRAP. This CDR3 is CASGLPRLAGGGTDTQYF. The CDR3 nucleotides read TGTGCTAGTGGTTTGCCCCGACTAGCGGGTGGCGGCACAGATACGCAGTATTTT.

This clone was detected only a few times. This chain links TRBV19 with TRBJ1-2; TRBD1 aligns across 10 bases. Germline V gene lookup returns CDR1 LNHDA and CDR2 SQIVND (reference sequence). Germline trimming cut 2 bases from V and 1 base from J; bases unmatched to any gene: 4. CDR3 size: 16 residues. Here the CDR3 reads CASSIIGQGVNYGYTF. The CDR3 DNA sequence: TGTGCCAGTAGTATAATAGGACAGGGGGTTAACTATGGCTACACCTTC.

J is TRBJ1-1 and V is TRBV14, with unresolved D. This CDR3 spans 14 amino acids. V was clipped by 1 base and J by 0 bases, with 6 bases between them. Germline CDR1 reads SGHDN; CDR2 reads FVKESK. This CDR3 is CASSQGSVNTEAFF. CDR3 sequence (DNA): TGTGCCAGCAGCCAAGGCAGTGTGAACACTGAAGCTTTCTTT. Full variable domain (rest looked up from reference TRBV14 and TRBJ1-1): EAGVTQFPSHSVIEKGQTVTLRCDPISGHDNLYWYRRVMGKEIKFLLHFVKESKQDESGMPNNRFLAERTGGTYSTLKVQPAELEDSGVYFCASSQGSVNTEAFFGQGTRLTVV.

The chain employs TRBV6-5 and TRBJ1-2, with 11 nucleotides matching TRBD1. This CDR3 is built from 15 residues. Trimming cost V 6 bases and J 8 bases; bases outside gene matches: 11. CDR1 is MNHEY and CDR2 is SVGAGI in the germline V gene. The chain's CDR3 is CASSIRTGGDYGYTF. Here the CDR3 DNA reads TGTGCCAGCAGCATCCGGACAGGGGGCGATTACGGCTACACCTTC.

J is TRBJ1-4 and V is TRBV19; D not resolved. This CDR3 comprises 15 residues. Trimming removed 1 base from V and 3 bases from J, with 9 bases in between. Germline CDR1 is LNHDA and CDR2 is SQIVND (reference sequence). The CDR3 nucleotides read TGTGCCAGTAGTATAGGTCAGGCCCCTAATGAAAAACTGTTTTTT. This encodes CASSIGQAPNEKLFF.

The rearrangement uses TRBV7-9 and TRBJ1-6, with 9 bases identical to TRBD1. Germline V gene sequence: CDR1 SEHNR, CDR2 FQNEAQ (reference sequence). With V trimmed by 6 bases and J by 10 bases, 7 bases remained unmatched. This CDR3 comprises 14 residues. The CDR3 here is CASRTGTGRSPLHF. DNA for the CDR3: TGTGCCAGCAGAACCGGGACAGGGAGATCACCCCTCCACTTT.

There are a few counts of this clone. V usage is TRBV7-7 and J usage is TRBJ2-1; maybe TRBD2 (6 bases). CDR3 length: 16 amino acids. Per the germline V gene, CDR1 is SSHAT and CDR2 is FNYEAQ (reference sequence). The chain's CDR3 is CAVGRGTAKSYNEQFF. DNA for the CDR3: TGTGCTGTGGGTCGCGGGACGGCAAAATCCTACAATGAGCAGTTCTTC. The entire variable domain, with the rest obtained from reference TRBV7-7 and TRBJ2-1, is as follows: GAGVSQSPRYKVTKRGQDVTLRCDPISSHATLYWYQQALGQGPEFLTYFNYEAQPDKSGLPSDRFSAERPEGSISTLTIQRTEQRDSAMYRCAVGRGTAKSYNEQFFGPGTRLTVL.

V gene TRBV6-2 or TRBV6-3 combines with J gene TRBJ1-2, with D perhaps TRBD1 (5 bases). Trimming took off 0 bases at V and 3 bases at J, with 14 bases between the two ends. This CDR3 region has 16 residues. Per the germline V gene, CDR1 is MNHEY and CDR2 is SVGEGT. In DNA, the CDR3 is TGTGCCAGCAGTTACTCGACAGCAGGGTTGGACTATGGCTACACCTTC. Its translation: CASSYSTAGLDYGYTF.

The chain has TRBV30 and TRBJ2-1; tentative D call: TRBD2 (6 bases). This CDR3 has 15 amino acids. Trimming cost V 5 bases and J 1 base, with 15 bases left between them. Per germline, CDR1 GTSNPN and CDR2 SVGIG (reference sequence). The CDR3 loop is CAWFLRRGSYNEQFF. The CDR3 DNA is TGTGCCTGGTTCCTGCGGCGGGGATCCTACAATGAGCAGTTCTTC.

V and J are TRBV7-8 and TRBJ2-7; TRBD2 aligns across 7 bases. The germline gives CDR1 SGHVS, CDR2 FQNEAQ. Unmatched junction bases numbered 10, after V lost 0 bases and J lost 2 bases. CDR3 length: 17 residues. Here the CDR3 DNA reads TGTGCCAGCAGCTTAGCGCTCCCCTCGGGAGGAACCTACGAGCAGTACTTC. It yields the protein CASSLALPSGGTYEQYF.